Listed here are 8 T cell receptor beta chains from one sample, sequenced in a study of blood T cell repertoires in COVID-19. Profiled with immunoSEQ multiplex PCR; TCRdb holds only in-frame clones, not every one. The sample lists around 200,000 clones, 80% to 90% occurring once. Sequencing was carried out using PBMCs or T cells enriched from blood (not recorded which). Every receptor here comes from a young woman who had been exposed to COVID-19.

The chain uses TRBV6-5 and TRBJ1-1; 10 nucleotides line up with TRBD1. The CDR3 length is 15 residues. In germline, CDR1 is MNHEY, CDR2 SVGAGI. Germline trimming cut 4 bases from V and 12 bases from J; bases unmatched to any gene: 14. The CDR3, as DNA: TGTGCCAGCAGTTCGAGGACAGGGGGGGCCCAGAGAACTTTCTTT. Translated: CASSSRTGGAQRTFF.

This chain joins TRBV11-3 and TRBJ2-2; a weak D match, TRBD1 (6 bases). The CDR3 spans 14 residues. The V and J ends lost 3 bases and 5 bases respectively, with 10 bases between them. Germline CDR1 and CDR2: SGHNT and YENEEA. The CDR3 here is CASSFTGWTGELFF. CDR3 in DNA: TGTGCCAGCAGCTTCACAGGGTGGACCGGGGAGCTGTTTTTT.

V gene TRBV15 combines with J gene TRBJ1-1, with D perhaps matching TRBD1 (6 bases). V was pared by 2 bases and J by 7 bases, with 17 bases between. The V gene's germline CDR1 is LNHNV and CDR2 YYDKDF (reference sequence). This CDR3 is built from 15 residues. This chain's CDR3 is CATSRKTGKEGEAFF. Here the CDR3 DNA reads TGTGCCACCAGCAGAAAAACAGGGAAAGAAGGTGAAGCTTTCTTT.

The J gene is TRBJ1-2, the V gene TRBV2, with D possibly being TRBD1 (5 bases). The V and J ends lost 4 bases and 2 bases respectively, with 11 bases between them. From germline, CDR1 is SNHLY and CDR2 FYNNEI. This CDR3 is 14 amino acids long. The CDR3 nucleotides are TGTGCCAGCAGTGGAAAGGCAGGGAACTATGGCTACACCTTC. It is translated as CASSGKAGNYGYTF.

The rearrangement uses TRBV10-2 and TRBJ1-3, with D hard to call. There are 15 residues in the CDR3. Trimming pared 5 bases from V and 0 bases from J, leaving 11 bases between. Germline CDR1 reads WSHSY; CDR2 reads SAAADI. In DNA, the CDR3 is TGCGCCAGCAGTCACAACGTTAACTCTGGAAACACCATATATTTT. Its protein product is CASSHNVNSGNTIYF.

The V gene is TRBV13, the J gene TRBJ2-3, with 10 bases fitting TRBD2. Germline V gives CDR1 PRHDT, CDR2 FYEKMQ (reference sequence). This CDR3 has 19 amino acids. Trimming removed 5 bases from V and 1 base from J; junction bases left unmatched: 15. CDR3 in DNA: TGTGCCAGCAGCCAAGAGGGGCTAGCGGGGGTATTGGGCACAGATACGCAGTATTTT. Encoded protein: CASSQEGLAGVLGTDTQYF.

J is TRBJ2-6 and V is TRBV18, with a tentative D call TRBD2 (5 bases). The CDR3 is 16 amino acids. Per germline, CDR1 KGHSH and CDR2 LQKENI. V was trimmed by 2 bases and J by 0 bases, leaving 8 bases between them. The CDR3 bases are TGTGCCAGCTCACCAAGGACTCCCTCTGGGGCCAACGTCCTGACTTTC. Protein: CASSPRTPSGANVLTF.

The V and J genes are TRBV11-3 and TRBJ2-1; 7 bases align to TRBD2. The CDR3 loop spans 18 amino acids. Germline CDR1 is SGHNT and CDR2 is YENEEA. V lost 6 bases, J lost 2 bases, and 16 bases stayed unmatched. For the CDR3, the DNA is TGTGCCAGCAGTCTTAGGGGTCCCCTAGCGGTTGCCTACAATGAGCAGTTCTTC. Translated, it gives CASSLRGPLAVAYNEQFF. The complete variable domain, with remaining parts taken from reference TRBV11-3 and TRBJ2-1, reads EAGVVQSPRYKIIEKKQPVAFWCNPISGHNTLYWYLQNLGQGPELLIRYENEEAVDDSQLPKDRFSAERLKGVDSTLKIQPAELGDSAVYLCASSLRGPLAVAYNEQFFGPGTRLTVL.